This TCR beta chain was recorded in a study of T-cell memory formation after mild COVID-19 (dated by TCRdb to the early 2020s). Background on the whole study: TCR sequence clusters from the two donors were found to be largely donor specific. T-cell clones expanding and contracting after mild COVID-19 in a couple of donors were tracked by longitudinal TCRalpha and TCRbeta repertoire sequencing. Two young, previously healthy adult volunteers made up the cohort, one male and one female.

Overall results and qualifications from the work: Some responding clones were detected in pre-infection memory, suggesting pre-existing cross-reactive memory T cells joined the SARS-CoV-2 response. Only two mild cases were covered by the study, and larger cohorts that include severe cases with pre-infection samples were considered necessary. Clones contracting from day 15 to 85 had balanced CD4/CD8 phenotypes, while a second wave expanding from day 15 to 37 was biased towards CD4+. Contracting CD4+ clones turned up mainly in the CM and EM memory subsets, whereas EMRA was where CD8+ clones were enriched. The second-wave clones that peaked on day 37 were not confirmed to be SARS-CoV-2 specific.

In its sample, this clonotype was seen a few times. Its recognized antigen is unknown. The sample holds no much larger clone one base away, and base qualities are not on file. The run used an Illumina NovaSeq 6000. cDNA libraries for TCRalpha and TCRbeta were prepared by 5'RACE using constant-segment primers, with sample barcodes and unique molecular identifiers added. Trizol reagent was used to extract RNA from every sample. Library amplification was performed in two PCR steps, and a second sample barcode and Illumina TruSeq adapters were introduced in the second step. Sequencing of libraries was performed on an Illumina NovaSeq with 2 x 150 bp paired-end reads. The original methods were these. With migec v1.2.7, reads were demultiplexed and then collapsed into UMI-guided consensus sequences. Using mixcr v2.1.11, UMI consensuses were aligned to TRA and TRB V and J templates and then assembled into clonotypes. Clonotypes were classified as expanded or contracted when called significant by both edgeR and NoisET, with noise models trained on biological replicates. For edgeR calls, the thresholds were a false discovery rate-adjusted p below 0.01 and a log2 fold-change of 1. As an exploratory analysis of dynamics, PCA with hierarchical clustering was applied to max-normalized trajectories of the 1000 most abundant clonotypes. Separately sequenced CD4+ and CD8+ repertoires were used to assign the CD4 or CD8 phenotype of responding clones. TCRdb cleaned the public reads at Q25 with fastp, built clones with MiXCR and kept in-frame beta chains. Rows with one shared CDR3 protein collapse into an entry with the most common genes and DNA. TCRdb's processing, not the authors', yielded these V and J calls. The sample table lists 10,000 to 15,000 distinct CDR3 sequences, around 13% of them with a count of one. Around half of the sample is taken by the ten largest.

CDR3 length: 15 amino acids, cysteine to phenylalanine. CDR3 DNA only is kept here, 45 bases in frame from base 1. CDR1 and CDR2 are read off the germline V gene as SGHAT and FQNNGV. Clipping removes 3 bases from V and 6 bases from J, with 9 as the unmatched junction base count. PBMCs were isolated by Ficoll-Paque density gradient centrifugation. This receptor chain uses TRBV11-2 and TRBJ2-3, with 7 bases aligning to TRBD1. The source is a man aged 18 to 29 who had mild COVID-19 (a few samples of this study predate the infection). The sample titles of this study are shuffled in the database, so cell type and time point are left out; the donor was told from shared clones. Material for sequencing was PBMCs or a T cell subset sorted from them (not recorded which). The CDR3 protein: CASSFVGRGSDTQYF. The DNA sequence reads TGTGCCAGCAGCTTCGTAGGCAGGGGGTCGGATACGCAGTATTTT.